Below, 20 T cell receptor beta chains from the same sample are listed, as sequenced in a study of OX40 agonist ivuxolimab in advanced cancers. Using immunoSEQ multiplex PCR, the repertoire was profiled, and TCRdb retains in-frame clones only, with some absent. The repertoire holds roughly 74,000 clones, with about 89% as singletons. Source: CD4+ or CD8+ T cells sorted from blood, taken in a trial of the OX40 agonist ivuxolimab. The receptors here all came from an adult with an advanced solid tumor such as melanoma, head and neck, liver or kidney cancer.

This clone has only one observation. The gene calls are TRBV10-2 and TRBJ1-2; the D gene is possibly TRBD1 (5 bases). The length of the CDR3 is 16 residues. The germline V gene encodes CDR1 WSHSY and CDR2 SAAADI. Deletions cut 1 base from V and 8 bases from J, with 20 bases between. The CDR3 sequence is CASSEWVRRDRAGYTF. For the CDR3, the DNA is TGCGCCAGCAGTGAGTGGGTCCGCCGGGACCGGGCGGGCTACACCTTC.

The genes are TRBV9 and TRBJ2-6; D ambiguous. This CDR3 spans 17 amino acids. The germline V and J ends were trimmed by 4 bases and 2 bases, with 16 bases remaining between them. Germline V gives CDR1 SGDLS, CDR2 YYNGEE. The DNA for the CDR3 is TGTGCCAGCAGCTCCCGTGCCATTGGGGCTGGGGCCAACGTCCTGACTTTC. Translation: CASSSRAIGAGANVLTF.

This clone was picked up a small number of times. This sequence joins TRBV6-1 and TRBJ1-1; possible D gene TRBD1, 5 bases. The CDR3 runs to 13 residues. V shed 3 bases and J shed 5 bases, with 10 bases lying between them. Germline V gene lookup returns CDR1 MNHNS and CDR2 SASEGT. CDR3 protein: CASSDNWGTEAFF. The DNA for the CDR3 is TGTGCCAGCAGTGATAATTGGGGGACTGAAGCTTTCTTT.

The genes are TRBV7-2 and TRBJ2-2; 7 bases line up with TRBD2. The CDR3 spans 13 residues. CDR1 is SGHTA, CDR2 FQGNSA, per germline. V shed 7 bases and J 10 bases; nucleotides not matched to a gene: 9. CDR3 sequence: CASTKYTSEELFF. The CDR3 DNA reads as TGTGCCAGCACCAAATATACTAGCGAGGAGCTGTTTTTT. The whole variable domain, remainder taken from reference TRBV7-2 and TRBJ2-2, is GAGVSQSPSNKVTEKGKDVELRCDPISGHTALYWYRQSLGQGLEFLIYFQGNSAPDKSGLPSDRFSAERTGGSVSTLTIQRTQQEDSAVYLCASTKYTSEELFFGEGSRLTVL.

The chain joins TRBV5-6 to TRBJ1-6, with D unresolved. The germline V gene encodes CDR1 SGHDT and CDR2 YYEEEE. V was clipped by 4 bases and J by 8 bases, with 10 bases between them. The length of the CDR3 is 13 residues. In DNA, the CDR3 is TGTGCCAGCAGCCCTCGACGGTATTCACCCCTCCACTTT. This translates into CASSPRRYSPLHF.

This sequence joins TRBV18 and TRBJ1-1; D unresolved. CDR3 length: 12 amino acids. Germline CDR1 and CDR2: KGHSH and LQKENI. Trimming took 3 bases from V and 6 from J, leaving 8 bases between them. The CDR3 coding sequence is TGTGCCAGCTCACCGATAGGCGCTGAAGCTTTCTTT. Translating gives CASSPIGAEAFF.

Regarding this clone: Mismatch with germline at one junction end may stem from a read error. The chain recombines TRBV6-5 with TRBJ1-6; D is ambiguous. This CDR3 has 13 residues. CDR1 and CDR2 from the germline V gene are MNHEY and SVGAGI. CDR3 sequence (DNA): TGTGCCAGCAGTTACTCCCATAATTCACCCCTCCACTTT. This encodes CASSYSHNSPLHF.

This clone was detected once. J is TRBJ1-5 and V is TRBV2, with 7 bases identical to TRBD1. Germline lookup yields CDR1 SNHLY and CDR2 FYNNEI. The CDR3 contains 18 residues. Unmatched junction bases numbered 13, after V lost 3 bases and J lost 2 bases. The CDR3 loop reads CASSDATGARFGNQPQHF. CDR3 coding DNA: TGTGCCAGCAGTGACGCTACAGGGGCCCGCTTTGGCAATCAGCCCCAGCATTTT.

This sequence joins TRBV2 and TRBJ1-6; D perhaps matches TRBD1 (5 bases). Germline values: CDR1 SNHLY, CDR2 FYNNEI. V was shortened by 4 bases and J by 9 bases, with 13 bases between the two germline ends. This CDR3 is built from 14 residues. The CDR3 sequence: CASSGRGGSSPLHF. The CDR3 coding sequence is TGTGCCAGCAGTGGGCGGGGCGGGAGTTCACCCCTCCACTTT.

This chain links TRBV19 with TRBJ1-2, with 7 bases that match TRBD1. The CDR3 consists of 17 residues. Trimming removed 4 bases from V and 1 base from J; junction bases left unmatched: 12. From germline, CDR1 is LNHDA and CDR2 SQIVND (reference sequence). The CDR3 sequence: CASSTRQGSIRNYGYTF. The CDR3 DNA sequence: TGTGCCAGTAGTACCCGACAGGGATCGATACGTAACTATGGCTACACCTTC.

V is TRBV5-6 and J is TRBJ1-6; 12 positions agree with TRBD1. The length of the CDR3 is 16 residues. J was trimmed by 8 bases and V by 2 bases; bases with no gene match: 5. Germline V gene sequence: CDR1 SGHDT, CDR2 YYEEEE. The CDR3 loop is CASSFGTGGSDSPLHF. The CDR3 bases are TGTGCCAGCAGCTTTGGGACAGGGGGCTCCGATTCACCCCTCCACTTT. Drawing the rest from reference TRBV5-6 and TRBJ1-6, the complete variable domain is DAGVTQSPTHLIKTRGQQVTLRCSPKSGHDTVSWYQQALGQGPQFIFQYYEEEERQRGNFPDRFSGHQFPNYSSELNVNALLLGDSALYLCASSFGTGGSDSPLHFGNGTRLTVT.

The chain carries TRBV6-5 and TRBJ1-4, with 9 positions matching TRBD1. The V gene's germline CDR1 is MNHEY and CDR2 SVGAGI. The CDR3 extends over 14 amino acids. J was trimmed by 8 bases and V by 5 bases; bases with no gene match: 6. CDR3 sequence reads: CASSPGQGWEKLFF. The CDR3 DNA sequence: TGTGCCAGCAGTCCGGGACAGGGTTGGGAAAAACTGTTTTTT.

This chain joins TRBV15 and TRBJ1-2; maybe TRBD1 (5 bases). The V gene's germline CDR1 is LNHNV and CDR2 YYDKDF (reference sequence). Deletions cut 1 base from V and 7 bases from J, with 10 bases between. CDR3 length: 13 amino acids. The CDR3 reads CATSRGPGGGYTF. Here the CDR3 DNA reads TGTGCCACCAGCAGAGGTCCCGGGGGTGGCTACACCTTC.

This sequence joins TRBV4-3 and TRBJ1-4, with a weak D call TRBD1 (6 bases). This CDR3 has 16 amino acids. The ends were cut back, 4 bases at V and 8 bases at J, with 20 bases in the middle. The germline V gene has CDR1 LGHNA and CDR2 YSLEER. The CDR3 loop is CASSLTPDSHTEKLFF. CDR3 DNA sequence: TGCGCCAGCAGCCTAACCCCGGACAGTCACACAGAAAAACTGTTTTTT.

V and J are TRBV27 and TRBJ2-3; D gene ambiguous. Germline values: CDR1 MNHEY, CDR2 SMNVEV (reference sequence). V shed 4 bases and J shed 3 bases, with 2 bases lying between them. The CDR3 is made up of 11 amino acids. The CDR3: CASSSTDTQYF. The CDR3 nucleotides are TGTGCCAGCAGTTCGACAGATACGCAGTATTTT.

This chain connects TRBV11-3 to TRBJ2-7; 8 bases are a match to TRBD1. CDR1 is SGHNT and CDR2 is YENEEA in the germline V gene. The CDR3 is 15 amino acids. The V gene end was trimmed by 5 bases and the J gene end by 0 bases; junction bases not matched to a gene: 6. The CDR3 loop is CASSRRQGNSYEQYF. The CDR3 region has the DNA TGTGCCAGCAGCCGACGACAGGGGAACTCCTACGAGCAGTACTTC.

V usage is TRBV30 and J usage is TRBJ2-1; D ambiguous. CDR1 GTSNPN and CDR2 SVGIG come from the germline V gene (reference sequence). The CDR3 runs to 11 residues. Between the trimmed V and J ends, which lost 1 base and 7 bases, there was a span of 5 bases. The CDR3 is CAWSEGNEQFF. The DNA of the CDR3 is TGTGCCTGGAGTGAGGGTAATGAGCAGTTCTTC.

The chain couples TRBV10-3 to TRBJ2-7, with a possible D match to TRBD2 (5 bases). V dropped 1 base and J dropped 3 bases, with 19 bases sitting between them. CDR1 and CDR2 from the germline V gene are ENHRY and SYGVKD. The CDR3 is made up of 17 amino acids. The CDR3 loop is CAISEWETSSQHYEQYF. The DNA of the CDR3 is TGTGCCATCAGTGAGTGGGAAACTAGTTCCCAACACTACGAGCAGTACTTC.

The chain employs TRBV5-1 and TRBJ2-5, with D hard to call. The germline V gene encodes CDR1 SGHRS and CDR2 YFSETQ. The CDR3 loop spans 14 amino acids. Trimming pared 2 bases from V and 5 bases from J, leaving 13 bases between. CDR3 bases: TGCGCCAGCAGCTTTAACAGTCCGGAGGAGACCCAGTACTTC. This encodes CASSFNSPEETQYF.

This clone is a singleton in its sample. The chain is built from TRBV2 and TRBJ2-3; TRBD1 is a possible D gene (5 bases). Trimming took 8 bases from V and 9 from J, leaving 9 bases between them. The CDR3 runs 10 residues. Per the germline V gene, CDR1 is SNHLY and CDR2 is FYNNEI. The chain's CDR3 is CASGARTQYF. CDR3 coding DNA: TGTGCCAGCGGGGCCAGAACGCAGTATTTT.